This T cell receptor (beta chain) came from a study of long-term antiretroviral therapy in people with HIV. Study background: The 2015 immediate-ART recommendation came about a decade after the earliest samples. Findings and caveats of the study: Repertoire dominance by clones expanded before ART was seen at all time points.

Survey-level immunoSEQ v3.0 assays were run. TCRdb's table, derived via immunoSEQ multiplex PCR, lists solely in-frame clones and lacks some. Altogether about 50,000 clones are present, around four fifths being singletons, with the ten largest covering approximately 3.2%. Comments on this clone: The antigen remains unidentified.

V was pared by 1 base and J by 2 bases, with 4 bases between. The germline V gene encodes CDR1 LGHNA and CDR2 YSLEER. There are 13 residues in the CDR3. The sample consisted of unsorted PBMCs, taken 0.8 years after starting antiretroviral therapy. The chain uses TRBV4-3 and TRBJ2-3; D remains ambiguous. This sequence originates from a woman aged 18-29 years with HIV. In DNA form, the CDR3 reads TGCGCCAGCAGCCAAGTATACACAGATACGCAGTATTTT. Encoded protein: CASSQVYTDTQYF.